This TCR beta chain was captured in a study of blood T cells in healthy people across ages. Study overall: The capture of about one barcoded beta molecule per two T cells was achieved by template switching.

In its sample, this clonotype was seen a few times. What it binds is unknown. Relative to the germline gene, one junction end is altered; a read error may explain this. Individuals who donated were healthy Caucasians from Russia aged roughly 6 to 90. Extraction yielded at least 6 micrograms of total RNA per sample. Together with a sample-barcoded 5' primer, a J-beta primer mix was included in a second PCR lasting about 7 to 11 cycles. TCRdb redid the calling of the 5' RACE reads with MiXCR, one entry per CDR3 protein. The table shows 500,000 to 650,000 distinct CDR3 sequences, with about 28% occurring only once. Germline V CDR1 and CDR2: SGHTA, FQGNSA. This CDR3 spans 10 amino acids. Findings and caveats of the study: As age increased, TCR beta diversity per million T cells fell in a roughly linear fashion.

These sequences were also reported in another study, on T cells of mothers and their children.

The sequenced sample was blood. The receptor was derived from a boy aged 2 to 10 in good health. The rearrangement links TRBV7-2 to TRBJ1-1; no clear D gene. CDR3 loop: CASSLADMTF. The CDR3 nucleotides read TGTGCCAGCAGCTTAGCAGACATGACTTTT.